Listed below are T cell receptor beta chains from one sample, sequenced in a study of neurological immune-mediated disorders. TCRdb reanalysed the 5' RACE reads using MiXCR and keeps one entry per CDR3 protein. The data hold 39,000 or so distinct CDR3 sequences, with 2% to 3% observed a single time. Sequences were obtained from PBMCs. The receptors were sampled from a man younger than 45 with multiple sclerosis. The CDR3 runs from the conserved cysteine through the conserved F or W. D genes are given only for firm matches. A clone size is listed for some rows: how often the clone was seen (once, few, many), or a class if it is expanded.

clone size	V gene	J gene	D gene	CDR3 DNA	CDR3 protein
many	TRBV20-1	TRBJ1-5	.	TGCAGTGCCCACCGGGACAACAATCAGCCCCAGCATTTT	CSAHRDNNQPQHF
.	TRBV7-7	TRBJ2-5	.	TGTGCCAGCAGCCTTGAGGGGTCCCAAGAGACCCAGTACTTC	CASSLEGSQETQYF
many	TRBV20-1	TRBJ1-1	.	TGCAGTGTCAGGAGCAGGGGAGAGGTTGAAGCTTTCTTT	CSVRSRGEVEAFF
many	TRBV6-2/TRBV6-3	TRBJ2-7	.	TGTGCCAGCAGTTGGGACAGTTCGGGAGCCTACGAGCAGTACTTC	CASSWDSSGAYEQYF
many	TRBV5-4	TRBJ2-3	.	TGTGCCAGCAGCTTGCAGGATACGCAGTATTTT	CASSLQDTQYF
many	TRBV6-6	TRBJ2-1	.	TGTGCCAGCACCTCAGGGGTCTACAATGAGCAGTTCTTC	CASTSGVYNEQFF
many	TRBV10-2	TRBJ2-5	.	TGCGCCAGCAGTGATTGGCTGAAGAGGGTGGAGACCCAGTACTTC	CASSDWLKRVETQYF
many	TRBV6-2/TRBV6-3	TRBJ2-1	.	TGTGCCAGCAGTTCAATAGGGGATGAGCAGTTCTTC	CASSSIGDEQFF
many	TRBV9	TRBJ1-2	TRBD1	TGTGCCAGCAGCCTTAGACAGGGGGCTCACTATGGCTACACCTTC	CASSLRQGAHYGYTF
many	TRBV2	TRBJ2-7	TRBD2	TGTGCCAGCAGTGAAGGGGGGGGGAGCTCCTACGAGCAGTACTTC	CASSEGGGSSYEQYF
many	TRBV29-1	TRBJ2-3	TRBD1	TGCAGCGTTGAAGGCAGGGGGCGGCCAGATACGCAGTATTTT	CSVEGRGRPDTQYF
many	TRBV6-5	TRBJ2-7	TRBD2	TGTGCCAGCAGTTACTCGATAATTAGACTAGCGGGAGGTCTGTACTTC	CASSYSIIRLAGGLYF
many	TRBV20-1	TRBJ2-3	TRBD1	TGCAGTGCTAGAGACCCCCGGGACAGGGGGCGAGATACGCAGTATTTT	CSARDPRDRGRDTQYF
many	TRBV11-2	TRBJ2-7	.	TGTGCCAGCAGCTTAGATGAGGCAGTTGAAGCCTACGAGCAGTACTTC	CASSLDEAVEAYEQYF
few	TRBV6-1	TRBJ1-5	.	TGTGCCAGCAGTGAAGCCGGGGGAAATCAGCCCCAGCATTTT	CASSEAGGNQPQHF
.	TRBV5-5	TRBJ2-1	TRBD2	TGTGCCAGCAGCTTGTGGACTAGCGGGAGTAATGAGCAGTTCTTC	CASSLWTSGSNEQFF
few	TRBV5-8	TRBJ2-3	.	TGTGCCAGCAGCTGGGGCCTGACGGGATTTTATACGGATACGCAGTATTTT	CASSWGLTGFYTDTQYF
many	TRBV5-1	TRBJ1-5	.	TGCGCCAGCAGCCCGGAGGGGGGTAGGAATCAGCCCCAGCATTTT	CASSPEGGRNQPQHF
many	TRBV5-6	TRBJ1-3	.	TGTGCCAGCAGCAACTACGACAGACCTGGCGACACCATATATTTT	CASSNYDRPGDTIYF
many	TRBV7-8	TRBJ1-2	TRBD1	TGTGCCAGCAGCTTGGGACAGGGGAATGGCTACACCTTC	CASSLGQGNGYTF
many	TRBV29-1	TRBJ2-3	TRBD2	TGCAGCGTTGAGGGTAGCGGGGGATCAGATACGCAGTATTTT	CSVEGSGGSDTQYF
many	TRBV29-1	TRBJ2-5	TRBD2	TGCAGCGCTCGTCGGACTAGCGGGGGAGAGACCCAGTACTTC	CSARRTSGGETQYF
many	TRBV7-2	TRBJ2-2	.	TGTGCCAGCAGCATTCGGACAGCGAACACCGGGGAGCTGTTTTTT	CASSIRTANTGELFF
many	TRBV10-3	TRBJ1-5	.	TGTGCCATCAGAGACCCAGGGGATGCTCAGCCCCAGCATTTT	CAIRDPGDAQPQHF
many	TRBV2	TRBJ2-3	.	TGTGCCAACCCGCTGACCGAAGATACGCAGTATTTT	CANPLTEDTQYF
many	TRBV11-2	TRBJ1-2	TRBD1	TGTGCCAGCAGCCGTTCAGGGGGGACGGATGGCTACACCTTC	CASSRSGGTDGYTF
many	TRBV7-3	TRBJ2-1	.	TGTGCCAGCAGCTTAATAGGTCGACAGTTCAATGAGCAGTTCTTC	CASSLIGRQFNEQFF
many	TRBV12-3/TRBV12-4	TRBJ1-2	.	TGTGCCAGCAGTCCCTCCCAAGGGTCGGGCTATGGCTACACCTTC	CASSPSQGSGYGYTF
many	TRBV10-2	TRBJ1-5	TRBD1	TGCGCCAGCAGTGATAGAAGGGGACAGGGGACCCAGCCCCAGCATTTT	CASSDRRGQGTQPQHF
many	TRBV5-6	TRBJ1-3	.	TGTGCCAGCAGCCCCGCCCCGGTTTCTGGAAACACCATATATTTT	CASSPAPVSGNTIYF
many	TRBV11-2	TRBJ2-2	.	TGTGCCAGCATTTTAACAGGAGTAAACGCGAACACCGGGGAGCTGTTTTTT	CASILTGVNANTGELFF
many	TRBV20-1	TRBJ2-1	.	TGCAGTGCCGGAGGAGCGAGCTCCTACAATGAGCAGTTCTTC	CSAGGASSYNEQFF
many	TRBV5-6	TRBJ1-1	TRBD1	TGTGCCAGCAGCTCGGGACAGGTGAACACTGAAGCTTTCTTT	CASSSGQVNTEAFF
many	TRBV5-6	TRBJ1-2	TRBD1	TGTGCCAGCAGCTCCTTGACAGGGTCCGAGTATGGCTACACCTTC	CASSSLTGSEYGYTF
many	TRBV6-2/TRBV6-3	TRBJ2-7	.	TGTGCCAGCAGTTCCCCCGGGGTCTCCCCCTACGAGCAGTACTTC	CASSSPGVSPYEQYF
many	TRBV5-1	TRBJ2-5	TRBD1	TGCGCCAGCAGATACGGACAGGGTTTCCAAGAGACCCAGTACTTC	CASRYGQGFQETQYF
many	TRBV20-1	TRBJ2-1	TRBD1	TGCAGTGCTAGAGAGGCAGGGGGCCTTGTAATCTTC	CSAREAGGLVIF
many	TRBV10-3	TRBJ2-1	TRBD1	TGTGCCATCAGTGAGGACAGGGAAGGATCGGCTGAGCAGTTCTTC	CAISEDREGSAEQFF
many	TRBV7-9	TRBJ2-7	.	TGTGCCAGCAGCTTAGAGAACCACAGGTACGAGCAGTACTTC	CASSLENHRYEQYF
.	TRBV5-1	TRBJ1-3	.	TGCGCCAGCAGCAACGGGGACTCTGGAAACACCATATATTTT	CASSNGDSGNTIYF
many	TRBV7-3	TRBJ1-1	.	TGTGCCAGCAGCTTAGAAGGGTTTCCGAACACTGAAGCTTTCTTT	CASSLEGFPNTEAFF
many	TRBV12-3/TRBV12-4	TRBJ2-7	TRBD2	TGTGCCAGCAGTCTACTAGCGGGATCCTACGAGCAGTACTTC	CASSLLAGSYEQYF
many	TRBV7-9	TRBJ2-5	TRBD1	TGTGCCAGCAGCTTAGGCATTCCGGGACAGGGGGAGGAGACCCAGTACTTC	CASSLGIPGQGEETQYF
many	TRBV15	TRBJ1-6	.	TGTGCCACCAGCAGAGTAGGGGGGCGGTCACCCCTCCACTTT	CATSRVGGRSPLHF
many	TRBV20-1	TRBJ2-5	TRBD2	TGCAGTGCTAGAGGGGAGCGGGGGGAGACCCAGTACTTC	CSARGERGETQYF